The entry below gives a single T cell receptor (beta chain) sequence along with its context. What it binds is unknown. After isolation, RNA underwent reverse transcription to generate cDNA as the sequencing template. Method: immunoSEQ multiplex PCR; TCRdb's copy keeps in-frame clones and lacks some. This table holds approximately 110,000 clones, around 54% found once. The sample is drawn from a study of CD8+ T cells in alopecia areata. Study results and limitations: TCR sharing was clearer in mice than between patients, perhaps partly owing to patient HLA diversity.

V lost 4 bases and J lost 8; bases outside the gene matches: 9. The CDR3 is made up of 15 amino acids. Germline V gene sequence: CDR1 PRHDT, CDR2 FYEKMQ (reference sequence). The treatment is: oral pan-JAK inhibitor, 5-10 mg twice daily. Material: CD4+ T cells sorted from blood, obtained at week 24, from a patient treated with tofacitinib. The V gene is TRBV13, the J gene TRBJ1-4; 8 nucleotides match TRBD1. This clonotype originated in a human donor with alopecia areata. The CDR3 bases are TGTGCCAGCAGCTATCGACAGGGGAAGGGAGAAAAACTGTTTTTT. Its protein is CASSYRQGKGEKLFF.